A single sample is the source of the 17 T cell receptor beta chains below, sequenced in a study of cytomegalovirus exposure and HLA in healthy donors (dated by TCRdb to about 2017). Libraries were constructed by the immunoSEQ multiplex PCR assay. The multiplex PCR relied on a mix of 60 forward primers for TCR Vbeta segments and 13 reverse primers for TCR Jbeta segments. Sourced from immuneACCESS, this table was stored by TCRdb with only in-frame sequences that have V and J called. A share of the clones is absent; for the studies checked, an unresolved V gene accounts for under half, and the remainder has no known explanation. The table for this sample lists around 100,000 clones; roughly 70% of them were counted only once. The top ten constitute about a tenth of the sample. The sample taken for sequencing was PBMCs. Every receptor here comes from a man aged 35 to 55 in good health and CMV-seropositive.

The V and J genes are TRBV9 and TRBJ1-2; D is undetermined. Germline-derived CDR1 and CDR2 are SGDLS and YYNGEE. The CDR3 spans 13 residues. V lost 0 bases, J lost 2 bases, and 5 bases lay in between. CDR3 nucleotide sequence: TGTGCCAGCAGCGTAGACGGGAACTATGGCTACACCTTC. Translation gives CASSVDGNYGYTF. The full variable domain, completed using reference TRBV9 and TRBJ1-2, is DSGVTQTPKHLITATGQRVTLRCSPRSGDLSVYWYQQSLDQGLQFLIQYYNGEERAKGNILERFSAQQFPDLHSELNLSSLELGDSALYFCASSVDGNYGYTFGSGTRLTVV.

This clone appeared a single time. The chain is built from TRBV21-1 and TRBJ1-1; TRBD1 is the table's D call and was not checked against the DNA. TRBV21-1 is marked as a pseudogene. This CDR3 is built from 14 residues. The CDR3 DNA reads TGTGCCAGCAGTCAGACAGGGGTGAACACTGAAGCTTTCTTT. This translates into CASSQTGVNTEAFF.

In its sample, this clone was seen a few times. The chain recombines TRBV30 with TRBJ2-7, with D perhaps TRBD1 (5 bases). The V end lost 5 bases, the J end lost 5 bases, and 10 bases lay between the germline ends. Germline V gene lookup returns CDR1 GTSNPN and CDR2 SVGIG (reference sequence). The CDR3 totals 11 residues. The CDR3 region is CAWGASDEQYF. CDR3 DNA sequence: TGTGCCTGGGGGGCCAGCGACGAGCAGTACTTC.

The chain recombines TRBV4-2 with TRBJ2-7; TRBD2 matches 11 bases. This CDR3 has 14 amino acids. With 5 bases clipped from V and 4 bases from J, the junction kept 4 bases outside the gene matches. The germline V gene has CDR1 LGHNA and CDR2 YNFKEQ. CDR3 amino acids: CASSVAGGPYEQYF. CDR3 in DNA: TGTGCCAGCAGCGTAGCGGGAGGGCCGTACGAGCAGTACTTC.

This clone was observed a handful of times. The V call is TRBV19, the J call TRBJ1-2; tentatively, D is TRBD1 (5 bases). Germline V gene sequence: CDR1 LNHDA, CDR2 SQIVND (reference sequence). CDR3 length: 14 amino acids. V was trimmed by 1 base and J by 6 bases, leaving 12 bases between them. The CDR3: CASSIGREMDGYTF. CDR3 nucleotides: TGTGCCAGTAGTATAGGCAGGGAAATGGATGGCTACACCTTC. Variable domain in full (rest from reference TRBV19 and TRBJ1-2): DGGITQSPKYLFRKEGQNVTLSCEQNLNHDAMYWYRQDPGQGLRLIYYSQIVNDFQKGDIAEGYSVSREKKESFPLTVTSAQKNPTAFYLCASSIGREMDGYTFGSGTRLTVV.

The V gene is TRBV6-5, the J gene TRBJ2-3; 9 nucleotides line up with TRBD2. CDR1 is MNHEY and CDR2 is SVGAGI in the germline V gene. There are 14 residues in the CDR3. V lost 2 bases, J lost 7 bases, and 4 bases stayed unmatched. CDR3: CASSYRREGHTQYF. Here the CDR3 DNA reads TGTGCCAGCAGTTACCGGCGGGAGGGCCATACGCAGTATTTT.

This rearrangement joins TRBV11-1 to TRBJ2-7, with 10 nucleotides matching TRBD1. After removal of 5 bases from V and 4 bases from J, the junction contained 8 bases not matched to a gene. The CDR3 totals 15 residues. Per germline, CDR1 SGHAT and CDR2 FQDESV (reference sequence). CDR3 region: CASSSRDRGWYEQYF. DNA of the CDR3: TGTGCCAGCAGCAGCCGGGACAGGGGATGGTACGAGCAGTACTTC.

This chain connects TRBV5-4 to TRBJ2-5, with TRBD2 identical over 8 bases. Germline values: CDR1 SGHNT, CDR2 YYREEE (reference sequence). Trimming cost V 2 bases and J 1 base; bases outside gene matches: 4. This CDR3 region has 15 residues. Here the CDR3 reads CASSLAGVSQETQYF. The DNA for the CDR3 is TGTGCCAGCAGCTTAGCGGGAGTTTCCCAAGAGACCCAGTACTTC.

This clone has just a few counts. This sequence joins TRBV6-5 and TRBJ2-7; 7 nucleotides agree with TRBD1. This CDR3 spans 14 amino acids. J lost 3 bases, V lost 2 bases, and 4 bases had no gene match. Germline CDR1 reads MNHEY; CDR2 reads SVGAGI. CDR3 protein: CASSYLGQVYEQYF. DNA for the CDR3: TGTGCCAGCAGTTACCTCGGACAGGTCTACGAGCAGTACTTC.

This rearrangement joins TRBV5-6 to TRBJ2-1; a possible D gene is TRBD2 (5 bases). Germline V gene data show CDR1 as SGHDT and CDR2 as YYEEEE. Between the trimmed V and J ends, which lost 8 bases and 2 bases, there was a span of 11 bases. This CDR3 has 13 residues. CDR3 nucleotides: TGTGCCAGACCCCTCGGGACCTACAATGAGCAGTTCTTC. Translating it yields CARPLGTYNEQFF.

The chain links TRBV11-2 to TRBJ1-1; 7 nucleotides agree with TRBD1. This CDR3 is 14 amino acids long. Germline CDR1 and CDR2: SGHAT and FQNNGV. V gave up 5 bases and J gave up 0 bases; unmatched junction bases: 3. The CDR3 region is CASSRGQMNTEAFF. DNA for the CDR3: TGTGCCAGCAGCCGGGGACAGATGAACACTGAAGCTTTCTTT.

This clone came up a few times. This rearrangement joins TRBV18 to TRBJ2-7; 7 nucleotides align to TRBD1. V was pared by 0 bases and J by 2 bases, with 7 bases of the junction left unmatched. This CDR3 has 16 residues. Germline CDR1 is KGHSH and CDR2 is LQKENI. The DNA for the CDR3 is TGTGCCAGCTCACCACCAGCAACAGGGGTTCCCTACGAGCAGTACTTC. It encodes CASSPPATGVPYEQYF.

The CDR3 region is CASSPLASNRHEQFF. The CDR3 bases are TGCGCCAGCAGCCCGCTAGCGTCCAATCGGCATGAGCAGTTCTTC. V is TRBV4-1 and J is TRBJ2-1; TRBD2 might be the D (6 bases). V was cut by 4 bases and J by 8 bases, with 18 bases left in between. Germline V gives CDR1 MGHRA, CDR2 YSYEKL. The CDR3 has 15 residues.

The chain couples TRBV6-4 to TRBJ2-1; 7 bases line up with TRBD1. Unmatched junction bases numbered 10, after V lost 2 bases and J lost 6 bases. Looked up from germline, CDR1 is MRHNA and CDR2 is SNTAGT. The CDR3 sequence is 16 residues long. In DNA form, the CDR3 reads TGTGCCAGCAGTGACGAGCGGACAGGAGTCGTCAATGAGCAGTTCTTC. It encodes CASSDERTGVVNEQFF.

V gene TRBV2 combines with J gene TRBJ2-7, with a tentative D call TRBD1 (6 bases). Trimming removed 6 bases at V and 1 base at J, with 13 bases between. This CDR3 has 14 amino acids. Germline lookup yields CDR1 SNHLY and CDR2 FYNNEI. CDR3 nucleotides: TGTGCCAGCAGGCGCACAGGGTGGTCCTACGAGCAGTACTTC. Amino acid sequence: CASRRTGWSYEQYF. Complete variable domain (other parts from reference TRBV2 and TRBJ2-7): EPEVTQTPSHQVTQMGQEVILRCVPISNHLYFYWYRQILGQKVEFLVSFYNNEISEKSEIFDDQFSVERPDGSNFTLKIRSTKLEDSAMYFCASRRTGWSYEQYFGPGTRLTVT.

The chain recombines TRBV5-6 with TRBJ1-4; D unclear. Trimming pared 1 base from V and 1 base from J, leaving 5 bases between. Germline values: CDR1 SGHDT, CDR2 YYEEEE. The CDR3 totals 14 residues. CDR3 in DNA: TGTGCCAGCAGCTTGACACAAACTAATGAAAAACTGTTTTTT. It specifies CASSLTQTNEKLFF.

The chain couples TRBV2 to TRBJ1-2, with 7 bases that match TRBD1. Trimming cost V 4 bases and J 8 bases; bases outside gene matches: 10. Germline-derived CDR1 and CDR2 are SNHLY and FYNNEI. The CDR3 contains 14 residues. The CDR3 spells CASSGGQGVGGYTF. CDR3 sequence (DNA): TGTGCCAGCAGTGGGGGCCAGGGGGTAGGCGGCTACACCTTC.